These 8 T cell receptor beta chains share one sample of origin, sequenced in a study of CD8 T cells in ankylosing spondylitis. MiXCR, applied by TCRdb to the 5' RACE reads, yields one record per CDR3 protein. The table has 150,000 to 200,000 distinct CDR3 sequences, roughly 10% seen once; the top ten hold about 29%. The sample was blood, either unsorted or a sorted T cell fraction (not recorded which). These receptors were obtained from a male donor with ankylosing spondylitis or in good health (not recorded which).

The rearrangement joins TRBV5-1 to TRBJ2-5; 13 bases fit TRBD2. The CDR3 is made up of 17 amino acids. After removal of 3 bases from V and 5 bases from J, the junction contained 10 bases not matched to a gene. CDR1 is SGHRS, CDR2 YFSETQ, per germline. The CDR3 here is CASSSRWTSGSIETQYF. The CDR3 DNA reads as TGCGCCAGCAGCTCCCGTTGGACTAGCGGGAGTATCGAGACCCAGTACTTC.

This clonotype was seen a handful of times. The chain recombines TRBV9 with TRBJ2-3; the match to TRBD1 covers 8 bases. Looked up from germline, CDR1 is SGDLS and CDR2 is YYNGEE. The CDR3 is 14 amino acids. V shed 3 bases, J shed 4 bases, and the junction held 4 bases outside the gene matches. For the CDR3, the DNA is TGTGCCAGCAGCGCCCGACAGGGGTCAGATACGCAGTATTTT. Protein: CASSARQGSDTQYF. The full variable domain, with the rest looked up from reference TRBV9 and TRBJ2-3, is DSGVTQTPKHLITATGQRVTLRCSPRSGDLSVYWYQQSLDQGLQFLIQYYNGEERAKGNILERFSAQQFPDLHSELNLSSLELGDSALYFCASSARQGSDTQYFGPGTRLTVL.

This clonotype was observed a few times. V is TRBV7-2 and J is TRBJ2-1, with 13 bases fitting TRBD2. The length of the CDR3 is 17 residues. Trimming took 0 bases from V and 7 from J; bases not matched to a gene: 6. CDR1 and CDR2 (germline): SGHTA, FQGNSA. The CDR3 protein is CASSLASLAGGNNEQFF. The CDR3 nucleotides are TGTGCCAGCAGCTTAGCTTCACTAGCGGGAGGGAATAATGAGCAGTTCTTC. The whole variable domain, remainder taken from reference TRBV7-2 and TRBJ2-1, is GAGVSQSPSNKVTEKGKDVELRCDPISGHTALYWYRQSLGQGLEFLIYFQGNSAPDKSGLPSDRFSAERTGGSVSTLTIQRTQQEDSAVYLCASSLASLAGGNNEQFFGPGTRLTVL.

This clonotype was counted ten times or more. The CDR3, as DNA: TGCGCCAGCAGCCAAGATCATGGGGTAGGGGATGGCTACACCTTC. Amino acid sequence: CASSQDHGVGDGYTF. The chain is built from TRBV4-3 and TRBJ1-2, with D possibly TRBD1 on 5 matching bases. The CDR3 runs to 15 residues. V was cut by 0 bases and J by 6 bases, with 14 bases left in between. CDR1 and CDR2 from the germline V gene are LGHNA and YSLEER.

This clonotype came up a few times. The chain is built from TRBV9 and TRBJ1-1, with D possibly being TRBD1 (5 bases). Trimming took off 3 bases at V and 4 bases at J, with 16 bases between the two ends. Germline CDR1 reads SGDLS; CDR2 reads YYNGEE. The CDR3 is 15 amino acids. Written as DNA, the CDR3 is TGTGCCAGCAGCGCCCACCCCACCGGGGCCACTGAAGCTTTCTTT. Its protein is CASSAHPTGATEAFF.

This rearrangement joins TRBV7-2 to TRBJ2-5; maybe TRBD1 (6 bases). Trimming took 5 bases from V and 1 from J, leaving 17 bases between them. Looked up from germline, CDR1 is SGHTA and CDR2 is FQGNSA. This CDR3 has 16 amino acids. The CDR3 here is CASSRRPTGIQETQYF. DNA of the CDR3: TGTGCCAGCAGCCGCCGACCCACAGGGATCCAAGAGACCCAGTACTTC.

In its sample, this clonotype was seen many times. J is TRBJ2-2 and V is TRBV20-1; D unclear. V gave up 1 base and J gave up 5 bases, with 8 bases separating them. The CDR3 is made up of 13 amino acids. Germline-derived CDR1 and CDR2 are DFQATT and SNEGSKA (reference sequence). The CDR3 region is CSARVFGTGELFF. As DNA, the CDR3 is TGCAGTGCTAGAGTATTTGGGACCGGGGAGCTGTTTTTT.

Many counts were recorded for this clonotype. CDR3 bases: TGTGCCAGCAAATACGGGACAGGGAGAACCTACGAGCAGTACTTC. Amino acid sequence: CASKYGTGRTYEQYF. The V and J genes are TRBV12-3 or TRBV12-4 and TRBJ2-7; 9 bases line up with TRBD1. The junction had 9 bases not matched to a gene; V was cut back by 7 bases and J by 2 bases. The CDR3 is 15 residues long.